This T cell receptor (beta chain) was sequenced during a study of memory CD4+ T cells and cytomegalovirus serostatus (dated 2019 in TCRdb). About the study as a whole: The cohort included roughly 33 healthy adults from Belgium, of whom 9 were CMV seropositive and some 24 were CMV seronegative. CD4+ memory TCRbeta repertoires of a Belgian cohort with known cytomegalovirus serostatus were sequenced in order to replicate a published TCR-based CMV serostatus classifier. General study outcomes and caveats: The original-framework classifier achieved a median bootstrapped AUC of approximately 0.94 with a 95% CI of 0.76-1.00 on the Belgian cohort. For predicting CMV serostatus, the median bootstrapped AUC was approximately 0.95 using the original framework and about 0.89 using a US-trained random forest. The results were interpreted as suggesting that the CMV-associated TCR signature is largely present in the CD4+ memory repertoire. Only CD4+CD45RO+ memory cells were sequenced, in contrast to the original study, which included naive and memory CD4+ and CD8+ populations. Among the 150 or so previously reported CMV-associated TCRbeta sequences, about 71 showed up in the CD4+ memory repertoires, with each one found in between one and five individuals.

Genomic DNA was extracted from sorted cells with the Quick-DNA Microprep Kit. Amplification of TCRbeta DNA was done with the immunoSEQ hsTCRbeta kit, following the protocol from the manufacturer. TCRbeta libraries were sequenced on an Illumina MiSeq instrument. Per the source publication's procedure: After out-of-frame sequences were removed, 2 million to 2.5 million distinct TCRbeta sequences remained, averaging about 61,000 per individual. Each individual was scored by the count of 150 to 200 previously reported CMV-associated TCRbeta sequences and the total productive distinct TCRbeta count. A beta-binomial model was reimplemented in Python, and scikit-learn random forests with default parameters were trained on US cohort data. On the Belgian cohort, classifier performance was reported as the median AUC, along with percentile confidence intervals, across 10,000 bootstrap iterations. TCRdb limited this immuneACCESS table to in-frame rearrangements with V and J called. A share of clones is missing; checked studies link under half to unresolved V genes, and the rest is unexplained. D and trimming come from the DNA, and the V and J calls and clone size come from that table. The sample includes approximately 74,000 clones, with 76% observed a single time. The ten largest clonotypes hold around 4.3% of the sample.

CDR1 and CDR2 (SGHRS, YFSETQ) derive from the germline V gene. V is trimmed back by 3 bases and J by 2 bases, and the junction contains 5 bases that no gene match accounts for. There are 15 amino acids in the CDR3, from cysteine to phenylalanine inclusive. CDR3 DNA only is kept here, 45 bases in frame from base 1. A FACSAria II was used to sort memory CD4+ T cells, defined as single viable CD3+CD4+CD8-CD45RO+ cells. CMV serostatus was assessed using a Roche Elecsys assay, by which serum IgG against CMV pp150, pp28, p38 and p52 was detected. After thawing, total CD4+ T cells were enriched by positive selection with CD4 magnetic microbeads. Samples originated from another study that specifically interrogated the CD4+ T cell memory repertoire. Peripheral blood mononuclear cells were isolated and cryopreserved according to standard operating procedures, and serum was kept at -80 degrees C. The staining used CD3-PerCP (BW264/56), CD4-APC (RPA-T4), CD45RO-PE (UCHT1) and CD8-Pacific Orange (3B5) antibodies, and Sytox blue was used to exclude non-viable cells.

Notes on this clone: Which antigen it targets is not known. No clone much larger than this one lies a single base away; base qualities are absent.

Recombination joined TRBV5-1 with TRBJ2-3; TRBD1 agrees with 8 junctional bases. The sequence came from an adult in good health and CMV-seropositive. Sequencing was done on a sample of memory CD4+ T cells from blood. The CDR3: CASSYRQGSTDTQYF. The nucleotide sequence reads as follows: TGCGCCAGCAGCTATCGACAGGGGTCCACAGATACGCAGTATTTT.